This T cell receptor beta chain was identified in a study of T cell responses to AZD1222 COVID-19 vaccine. Whole-study results and caveats: Females outnumbered males among donors, who were mostly white British; clonal diversity was possibly underestimated. Close to half of all spike-specific TCRs reportedly target regions of the variants that are unmutated. Spike-wide coverage was observed for vaccine-associated CD4 TCRs, with dominant responses at 160-218 and 743-854.

The CDR3 spans 13 residues. The V gene's germline CDR1 is SGHNT and CDR2 YYREEE (reference sequence). The V end lost 2 bases, the J end lost 4 bases, and 9 bases lay between the germline ends. With respect to this clone: Its antigen is as yet unknown.

TCRdb's copy holds only in-frame clones and misses some; the assay was immunoSEQ multiplex PCR. The sample carries 150,000 or so clones, around 94% recorded once. V gene TRBV5-4 combines with J gene TRBJ1-2; D gene uncertain. The material sequenced was peripheral blood, taken 28 days after the second AZD1222 dose. The source of this sequence is an adult who received the AZD1222 COVID-19 vaccine. The CDR3 sequence: CASSLKDFYGYTF. The CDR3 nucleotides read TGTGCCAGCAGCTTAAAGGATTTCTATGGCTACACCTTC.